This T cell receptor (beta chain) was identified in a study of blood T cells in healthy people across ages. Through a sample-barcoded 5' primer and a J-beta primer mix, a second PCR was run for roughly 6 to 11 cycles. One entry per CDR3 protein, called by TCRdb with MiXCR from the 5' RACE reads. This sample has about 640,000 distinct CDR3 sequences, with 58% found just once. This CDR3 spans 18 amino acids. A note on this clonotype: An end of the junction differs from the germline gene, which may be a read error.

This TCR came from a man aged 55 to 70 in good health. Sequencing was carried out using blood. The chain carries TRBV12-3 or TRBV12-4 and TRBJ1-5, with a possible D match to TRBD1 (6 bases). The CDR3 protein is CAISLHRQGIGSNQPQHF. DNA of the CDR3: TGTGCCATCAGTTTACATCGGCAGGGGATTGGTAGCAATCAGCCCCAGCATTTT.